These T cell receptor beta chains were read from a single sample in a study of blood T cell repertoires in COVID-19. TCRdb's table, derived via immunoSEQ multiplex PCR, lists solely in-frame clones and lacks some. The sample has 150,000 to 160,000 clones, under 90% seen once. The sequenced sample consisted of peripheral blood. These receptor sequences come from a man aged 55 to 70 with acute or convalescent COVID-19. CDR3s include the opening cysteine and the closing phenylalanine or tryptophan.

V gene: TRBV6-6
CDR3 length: 15
J gene: TRBJ1-1
CDR3 protein: CASSPPGQGASGAFF

V gene: TRBV12-3/TRBV12-4
CDR3 length: 12
J gene: TRBJ2-2
CDR3 protein: CASSLRAGELFF

V gene: TRBV28
CDR3 length: 14
J gene: TRBJ2-7
CDR3 protein: CAIIRDRSSYEQYF

V gene: TRBV20-1
CDR3 length: 11
J gene: TRBJ1-2
CDR3 protein: CRAGQGNGYTF

V gene: TRBV6-2/TRBV6-3
CDR3 length: 14
J gene: NA
CDR3 protein: CASSPIVGGHEQYF

V gene: TRBV12-3/TRBV12-4
CDR3 length: 13
J gene: TRBJ1-2
CDR3 protein: CASSLSGAYGYTF

V gene: TRBV7-9
CDR3 length: 15
J gene: TRBJ2-5
CDR3 protein: CASSLAPRLQETQYF

V gene: TRBV15
CDR3 length: 16
J gene: TRBJ2-7
CDR3 protein: CATSRDIAGGSYEQYF

V gene: TRBV9
CDR3 length: 16
J gene: TRBJ2-6
CDR3 protein: CASRGKQRTGANVLTF

V gene: TRBV7-2
CDR3 length: 16
J gene: TRBJ1-3
CDR3 protein: CASSLGPAVSGNTIYF

V gene: TRBV5-5
CDR3 length: 14
J gene: TRBJ1-2
CDR3 protein: CASSLGGTGNGYTF

V gene: TRBV7-3
CDR3 length: 14
J gene: TRBJ2-2
CDR3 protein: CASSWDRNTGELFF

V gene: TRBV23-1
CDR3 length: 19
J gene: TRBJ2-5
CDR3 protein: CASSQSDRDTSGSMETQYF

V gene: TRBV19
CDR3 length: 17
J gene: TRBJ2-1
CDR3 protein: CASSSQGNHHLRNEQFF

V gene: TRBV6-5
CDR3 length: 15
J gene: TRBJ1-6
CDR3 protein: CAVGDRGLFNSPLHF

V gene: TRBV28
CDR3 length: 17
J gene: TRBJ2-1
CDR3 protein: CASSLSMGTSGYNEQFF

V gene: TRBV4-3
CDR3 length: 19
J gene: TRBJ2-4
CDR3 protein: CASSHGLAGGLKAKNIQYF

V gene: TRBV19
CDR3 length: 14
J gene: TRBJ2-2
CDR3 protein: CASTGHGSTGELFF